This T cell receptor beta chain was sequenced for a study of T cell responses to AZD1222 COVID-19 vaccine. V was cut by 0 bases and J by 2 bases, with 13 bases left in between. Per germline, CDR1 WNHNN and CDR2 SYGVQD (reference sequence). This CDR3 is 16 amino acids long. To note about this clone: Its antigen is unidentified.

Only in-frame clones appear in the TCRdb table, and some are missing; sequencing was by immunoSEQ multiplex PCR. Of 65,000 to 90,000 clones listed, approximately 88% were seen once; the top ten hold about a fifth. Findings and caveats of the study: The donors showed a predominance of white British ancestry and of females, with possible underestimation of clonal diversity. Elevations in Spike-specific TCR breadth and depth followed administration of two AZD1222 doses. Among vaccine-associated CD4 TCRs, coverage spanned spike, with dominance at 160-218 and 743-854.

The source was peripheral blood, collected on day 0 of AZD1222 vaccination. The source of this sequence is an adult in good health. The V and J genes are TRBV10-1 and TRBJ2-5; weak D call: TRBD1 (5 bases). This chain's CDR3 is CASSESRQPLQETQYF. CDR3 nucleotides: TGCGCCAGCAGTGAGTCCCGACAGCCCCTTCAAGAGACCCAGTACTTC.